This TCR beta chain was sequenced during a study of blood T cell repertoires in COVID-19 (dated by TCRdb to the early 2020s). At the level of the whole study: Samples covering the acute and convalescent phases of COVID-19 were provided by collaborators in the United States, Italy and Spain. The prospective study material was composed of cDNA or gDNA derived from T cells, B-cell-depleted T cells, or PBMCs. The dataset comprised deeply sampled blood TCRbeta repertoires from subjects exposed to, actively infected with, or recovered from COVID-19. A freely available public database, intended as a resource for researchers studying the immune response to SARS-CoV-2, is where the repertoires were released. The samples were drawn from the first 160 participants of the ongoing ImmuneRACE study and from some 1,300 subjects provided by 6 global collaborators. The sample metadata nearly always contained a de-identified subject ID, COVID-19 status, age in years and sex. Where HLA class I and class II types were available, the types were taken from metadata supplied by the sample provider, not from assay-based typing.

Study-wide findings and limitations: How much clinical and demographic metadata was included differed by source and by participant, and the metadata was provided uncurated.

Each collaborating institution followed its own protocols to collect whole blood in K2EDTA tubes. Collaborator samples were shipped for TCRbeta analysis as frozen whole blood, isolated PBMCs, or DNA extracted from either sample type. From the cysteine through the phenylalanine, the CDR3 covers 14 amino acids. Of the read, only the CDR3 DNA is kept; its 42 bases are in frame from base 1. V is cut by 4 bases and J by 5 bases, and the space between the germline ends is 15 bases. Via the germline V gene, CDR1 is SGHRS and CDR2 YFSETQ. The immunoSEQ Assay, a bias-controlled multiplex PCR, was used to amplify TCRbeta CDR3 regions from genomic DNA. The paper's data handling went like this. The number of nucleated cells in each sample was estimated by amplification of reference gene primers within the assay. Sequence reads were collapsed and filtered to measure the absolute abundance of every unique TCRbeta CDR3 rearrangement. For each sample, productive Simpson clonality was calculated as the square root of Simpson's diversity index over productive rearrangements. TCRdb obtained this table from immuneACCESS and retained in-frame rearrangements with V and J assigned. These tables miss some clones; where compared with another copy, unresolved V genes account for less than half of the shortfall, and the remainder is unexplained. D and trimming were read from the DNA, whereas the V and J calls and clone size are those reported in that table. The sample profile shows roughly 70,000 clones; around 92% of them were found once. The ten biggest clones cover approximately 14% of the sample.

With regard to this clone: No cognate antigen has been identified for it. It has no much larger one-base neighbor in the sample; base qualities were not kept.

Input material: peripheral blood. This TCR derives from a human donor with active COVID-19. The donor label of this sample is uncertain. The chain is encoded by TRBV5-1 joined to TRBJ2-5, with a tentative D gene TRBD2 over 6 matching bases. At the DNA level, the sequence is TGCGCCAGCAGCCCCGGGACGGCGGGGGAGACCCAGTACTTC. It translates as CASSPGTAGETQYF.